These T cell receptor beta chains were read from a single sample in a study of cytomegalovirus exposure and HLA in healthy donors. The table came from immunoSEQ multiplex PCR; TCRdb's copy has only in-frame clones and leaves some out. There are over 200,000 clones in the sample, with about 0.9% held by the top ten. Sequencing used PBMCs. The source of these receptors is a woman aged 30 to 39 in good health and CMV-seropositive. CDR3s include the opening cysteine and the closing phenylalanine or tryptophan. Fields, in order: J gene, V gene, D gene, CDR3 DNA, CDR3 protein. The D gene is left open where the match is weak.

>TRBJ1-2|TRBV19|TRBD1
TGTGCCAGTCGACAGGGGATTAACTATGGCTACACCTTC
CASRQGINYGYTF
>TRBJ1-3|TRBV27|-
TGTGCCAGCCGACAAACCGGAGGAAACACCATATATTTT
CASRQTGGNTIYF
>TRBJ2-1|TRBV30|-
TGTTCAGCGCTAAAAAGGGGCTACAATGAGCAGTTCTTC
CSALKRGYNEQFF
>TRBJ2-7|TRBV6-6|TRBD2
TGTGCCAGCAGTTACGTTAGCGGGGAGGCCTACGAGCAGTACTTC
CASSYVSGEAYEQYF
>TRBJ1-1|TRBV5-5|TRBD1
TGTGCCAGCAGCCTTCTACAGGGGGCAGGTTTCACTGAAGCTTTCTTT
CASSLLQGAGFTEAFF
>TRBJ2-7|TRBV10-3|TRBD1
TGTGCCATCAGCCAGGGGGACCCCTACGAGCAGTACTTC
CAISQGDPYEQYF
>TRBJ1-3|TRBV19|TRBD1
TGTGCCAGTAGTATGAACAGGGGGAGGACCTTCTCTGGAAACACCATATATTTT
CASSMNRGRTFSGNTIYF
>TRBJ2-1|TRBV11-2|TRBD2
TGTGCCAGCAGCTTACGGCTAGCGGGAGCAGAGGATGAGCAGTTCTTC
CASSLRLAGAEDEQFF
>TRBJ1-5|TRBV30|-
TGTGCCTGGAGCGAGGGTACGGGGCAGCCCCAGCATTTT
CAWSEGTGQPQHF
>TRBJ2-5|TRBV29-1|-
TGCAGCGCTATACGACTAATCGAGGAAGAGACCCAGTACTTC
CSAIRLIEEETQYF
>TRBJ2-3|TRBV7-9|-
TGTGCCAGCAGCCGACAGGCTCGACAGACAGATACGCAGTATTTT
CASSRQARQTDTQYF
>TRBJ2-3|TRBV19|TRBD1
TGTGCCAGTAGTGCCGGGACAGCCGCAGATACGCAGTATTTT
CASSAGTAADTQYF
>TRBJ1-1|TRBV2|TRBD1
TGTGCCAGCAGTGGATATGGGACAGGCCAACCGAAGAACACTGAAGCTTTCTTT
CASSGYGTGQPKNTEAFF
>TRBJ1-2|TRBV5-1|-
TGCGCCAGCAGCCCGGGCGGGCCTGTTAACTATGGCTACACCTTC
CASSPGGPVNYGYTF
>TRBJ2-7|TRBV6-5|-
TGTGCCAGTTCAACAGGGACGATTCACGAGCAGTACTTC
CASSTGTIHEQYF
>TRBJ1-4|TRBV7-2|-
TGTGCCAGCAGCCCCCGACAGCCCTCGCTTGAAAAACTGTTTTTT
CASSPRQPSLEKLFF
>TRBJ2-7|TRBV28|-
TGTGCCAGCAGCTTAGGGCGAAATGTCGGGCAGTACTTC
CASSLGRNVGQYF
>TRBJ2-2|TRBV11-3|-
TGTGCCAGCAGCTTAGTCGGCGGAGTAGCCGGGGAGCTGTTTTTT
CASSLVGGVAGELFF
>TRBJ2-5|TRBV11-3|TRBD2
TGTGCCAGCAGCTCGGGACTAGCGGGCGCCACCCAGTACTTC
CASSSGLAGATQYF
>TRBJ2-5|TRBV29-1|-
TGCAGCGGGGGGGGGCAGCAAGAGACCCAGTACTTC
CSGGGQQETQYF
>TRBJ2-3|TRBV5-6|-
TGTGCCAGCAGCTTTCCTATCACAGATACGCAGTATTTT
CASSFPITDTQYF
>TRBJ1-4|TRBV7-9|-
TGTGCCAGCAGCTTACCCTCAGGGTCCCTCCAAGCCGAAAAACTGTTTTTT
CASSLPSGSLQAEKLFF
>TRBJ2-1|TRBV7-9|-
TGTGCCGAGGGCATAGCGGTTGGGGGGAATGAGCAGTTCTTC
CAEGIAVGGNEQFF
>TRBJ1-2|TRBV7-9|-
TGTGCCAGCAGCTTAGTAGGAGCAAACTATGGCTACACCTTC
CASSLVGANYGYTF
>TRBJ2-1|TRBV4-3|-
TGCGCCAGCAGCCCCCTGGAGGGGGCGCTTGGTGAGCAGTTCTTC
CASSPLEGALGEQFF
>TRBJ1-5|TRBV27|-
TGTGCCAGCAGTTTCGGGGTCGGGGGGGGCAATCAGCCCCAGCATTTT
CASSFGVGGGNQPQHF
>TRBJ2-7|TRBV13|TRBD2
TGTGCCAGCAGCCACGAGACTAGCGGGGGCTACGAGCAGTACTTC
CASSHETSGGYEQYF
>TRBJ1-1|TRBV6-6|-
TGTGCCAGCAGCCAGGCAATGAACACTGAAGCTTTCTTT
CASSQAMNTEAFF
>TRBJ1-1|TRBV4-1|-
TGCGCCAGCAGCCCTCGAACAGGGCGTCAGACTGAAGCTTTCTTT
CASSPRTGRQTEAFF
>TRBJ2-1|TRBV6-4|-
TGTGCCAGCAGTGCCGGGAACTCCTACAATGAGCAGTTCTTC
CASSAGNSYNEQFF
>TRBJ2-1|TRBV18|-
TGTGCCAGCTCACGAATCAAGGAGGAATATGGCAATGAGCAGTTCTTC
CASSRIKEEYGNEQFF
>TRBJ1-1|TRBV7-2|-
TGTGCCAGCAGCTTGGGCGCGTCGATAGCTGAAGCTTTCTTT
CASSLGASIAEAFF
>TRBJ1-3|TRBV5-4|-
TGTGCCAGCAGCTCTTACAGGGACTCTGGAAACACCATATATTTT
CASSSYRDSGNTIYF
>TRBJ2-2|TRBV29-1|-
TGCAGCGTTGAAGATGGGCTAGCGCCGAACACCGGGGAGCTGTTTTTT
CSVEDGLAPNTGELFF
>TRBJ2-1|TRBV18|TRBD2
TGTGCCAGCTCTCCGACTAGCGGGGGTCCCTACAATGAGCAGTTCTTC
CASSPTSGGPYNEQFF
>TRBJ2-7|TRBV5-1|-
TGCGCCAGCAGCTCAAACAGGGCCGATACCTACGAGCAGTACTTC
CASSSNRADTYEQYF
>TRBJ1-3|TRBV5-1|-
TGCGCCAGCAGCTTTGGAGAAGGGACAAGCTCTGGAAACACCATATATTTT
CASSFGEGTSSGNTIYF
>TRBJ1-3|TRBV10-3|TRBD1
TGTGCCATCAGTGAACAGGGGGGGACGGACACCATATATTTT
CAISEQGGTDTIYF
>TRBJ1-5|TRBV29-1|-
TGCAGCGCAAACTGGGGGGGTAGCAATCAGCCCCAGCATTTT
CSANWGGSNQPQHF
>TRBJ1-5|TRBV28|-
TGTGCCAGCAGGCACCGATACAGTTATAGCAATCAGCCCCAGCATTTT
CASRHRYSYSNQPQHF
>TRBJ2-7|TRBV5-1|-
TGCGCCAGCAGGCCTACAGACAGGCCCTACGAGCAGTACTTC
CASRPTDRPYEQYF
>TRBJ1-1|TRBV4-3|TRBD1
TGCGCCAGCAGCCAAAGGGACAGAAGGACTGAAGCTTTCTTT
CASSQRDRRTEAFF
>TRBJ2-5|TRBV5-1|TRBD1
TGCGCCAGCAGCTTCACAGGGGGGGAGACCCAGTACTTC
CASSFTGGETQYF
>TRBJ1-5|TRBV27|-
TGTGCCAGCAGCAGGGGCAGCCCCAATCAGCCCCAGCATTTT
CASSRGSPNQPQHF
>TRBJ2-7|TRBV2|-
TGTGCCAGCAGTGCAACCTACGAGCAGTACTTC
CASSATYEQYF
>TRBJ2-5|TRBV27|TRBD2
TGTGCCAGCAGTTTAACCACTAGCGGGGGGAACCAAGAGACCCAGTACTTC
CASSLTTSGGNQETQYF
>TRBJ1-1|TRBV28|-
TGTGCCAGCAGTCAACGCAGCACTGAAGCTTTCTTT
CASSQRSTEAFF
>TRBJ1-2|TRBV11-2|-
TGTGCCAGCAGCTTGGACACCAACGGCGGCTACACCTTC
CASSLDTNGGYTF
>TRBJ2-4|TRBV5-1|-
TGCGCCAGCAGCAGGGGCGACCCCGGGAACATTCAGTACTTC
CASSRGDPGNIQYF
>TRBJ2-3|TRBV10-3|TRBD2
TGTGCCATCAGTGAGACTAGCGGGGCTCTAGATACGCAGTATTTT
CAISETSGALDTQYF
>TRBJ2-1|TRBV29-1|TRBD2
TGCAGCGCCGGGGGGTGGCGGGAGGAGCAGTTCTTC
CSAGGWREEQFF
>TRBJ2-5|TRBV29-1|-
TGCAGCGTTGTTAGCCCCATGCGGGACCAAGAGACCCAGTACTTC
CSVVSPMRDQETQYF
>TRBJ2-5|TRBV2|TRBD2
TGTGCCAGCAGTGACGGCCTAGCGGAAGAGACCCAGTACTTC
CASSDGLAEETQYF
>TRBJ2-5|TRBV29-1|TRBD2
TGCAGCGTTCTCCCTTCAATTCAGCGGGGATACCAAGAGACCCAGTACTTC
CSVLPSIQRGYQETQYF
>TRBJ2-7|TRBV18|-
TGTGCCAGCTCACCACGAGGCGGACAAGGCTCCTACGAGCAGTACTTC
CASSPRGGQGSYEQYF